Below, one T cell receptor (beta chain) is given with its context. This record belongs to a study of shared clonotypes between healthy human individuals. Data came from immunoSEQ multiplex PCR; TCRdb stores just in-frame clones and leaves some out. The sample yields some 1 million clones, about 70% seen once. V lost 5 bases and J lost 7, with 11 bases in between. The CDR3 loop spans 12 amino acids. Germline CDR1 is MDHEN and CDR2 is SYDVKM. The sequence was obtained from a man aged 18 to 30 in good health. The sequencing input was memory CD4+ T cells sorted from blood. Subset noted: CD45RA-negative fraction. This rearrangement joins TRBV28 to TRBJ1-1, with unresolved D. CDR3 sequence: CASSPPQSEAFF. CDR3 DNA sequence: TGTGCCAGCAGTCCGCCCCAAAGTGAAGCTTTCTTT.